This entry concerns a single TCR beta chain. Using the 5' RACE reads, TCRdb records one entry per CDR3 protein without DNA. Across 110,000 to 150,000 distinct CDR3 sequences, the top ten clones capture roughly 1.2% of the sample. The CDR3 spans 14 residues. Per the germline V gene, CDR1 is SGHVS and CDR2 is FQNEAQ. The record originates from a study of monozygotic twins with inflammatory bowel disease. Blood, about 2.6 ml, was drawn per donor. The clonotype comes from a human donor with ulcerative colitis or Crohn's disease, or a healthy co-twin of an affected twin (not recorded which). The specimen sequenced was blood. V usage is TRBV7-8 and J usage is TRBJ1-6; lacking DNA, the TRBD1 call made by TCRdb goes unchecked. CDR3 sequence: CASSWDRGISPLHF.